This T cell receptor (beta chain) was obtained from a study of cytomegalovirus exposure and HLA in healthy donors. The method was immunoSEQ multiplex PCR; TCRdb's version includes in-frame clones alone and lacks a portion of them. The sample shows roughly 330,000 clones, about nine tenths of them seen only once. The specimen was PBMCs. The TCR sequence derives from a woman in her 30s in good health and CMV-seropositive.

For the CDR3, the DNA is TGTGCCAGCAGCACCGACTCTGGCGGCTACGAGCAGTACTTC. Its translation is CASSTDSGGYEQYF. The V gene is TRBV11-2, the J gene TRBJ2-7, with D uncertain. The CDR3 is made up of 14 amino acids. Looked up from germline, CDR1 is SGHAT and CDR2 is FQNNGV. V shed 5 bases and J shed 3 bases, with 14 bases lying between them.